A single TCR beta chain is shown here with its context. The source of the sample is a study of T cells in localized non-small cell lung cancer. Sequencing used immunoSEQ multiplex PCR; TCRdb keeps in-frame clones, though not all of them. The sample shows some 38,000 clones, roughly 89% of them seen only once. Looked up from germline, CDR1 is LNHNV and CDR2 is YYDKDF (reference sequence). This CDR3 is 15 amino acids long. With 4 bases removed from V and 4 bases from J, the gap between germline ends came to 13 bases. Sequences were derived from peripheral blood mononuclear cells, sampled before any cancer treatment. The chain has TRBV15 and TRBJ1-4; D remains unclear. This receptor was taken from a male donor at least 60 years old with stage II lung adenocarcinoma. Here the CDR3 reads CATSTIPRYNEKLFF. CDR3 in DNA: TGTGCCACCAGCACGATCCCCAGGTATAATGAAAAACTGTTTTTT.